This note documents a single TCR beta chain sequence. The antigen is undetermined. The data belong to a study of early stage breast cancer tumors. Turning to the study itself: Approximately 9.4-fold was the mean read coverage per sample.

Broader study findings: Blood repertoires resembled normal breast more than tumor. Compared with adjacent normal breast, tumors showed roughly 2.5-fold denser, more clonal T cells.

Only in-frame clones appear in the TCRdb table, and some are missing; sequencing was by immunoSEQ multiplex PCR. The sample lists tens of thousands of clones, 60% to 80% occurring once. Trimming took 2 bases from V and 4 from J, leaving 17 bases between them. CDR3 length equals 16 residues. CDR1 and CDR2 from the germline V gene are SEHNR and FQNEAQ (reference sequence). This rearrangement joins TRBV7-9 to TRBJ1-2, with D perhaps TRBD1 (5 bases). This TCR came from a person aged 40-50 years with breast cancer. Sequencing was performed on blood. CDR3: CASSLYPDSYSYGYTF. For the CDR3, the DNA is TGTGCCAGCAGCTTATACCCCGACAGTTACAGCTATGGCTACACCTTC.